The source of this T cell receptor beta chain is a study of T-cell memory formation after mild COVID-19. Study-wide background: TCR clusters mostly belonged to single donors.

The length of the CDR3 is 11 residues. V lost 7 bases to trimming and J lost 6 bases, with 12 bases between them. The V gene's germline CDR1 is SQVTM and CDR2 ANQGSEA. General study findings and limits: Clones that contracted clustered mainly in CM and EM if CD4+ and in EMRA if CD8+. Day 15 to 85 contracting clones showed balanced CD4/CD8; later expanders leaned CD4+.

Libraries for TCRalpha and TCRbeta carried sample barcodes and unique molecular identifiers via 5'RACE. TCRdb reprocessed the 5' RACE reads with MiXCR, giving one entry per CDR3 protein. This repertoire shows a few hundred thousand distinct CDR3 sequences, roughly 21% found once; its top ten account for under 15%. This clonotype was detected a few times. Its specificity is not known. Sample: PBMCs or a T cell subset sorted from them (not recorded which). The chain carries TRBV29-1 and TRBJ1-2; perhaps TRBD1 as D (5 bases). The sequence came from an adult woman who had mild COVID-19 (a few samples of this study predate the infection). Cell type and time point are not known. This CDR3 is CSGFQGNGYTF. The CDR3 bases are TGCAGCGGCTTTCAGGGAAATGGCTACACCTTC. The full variable domain, with the rest looked up from reference TRBV29-1 and TRBJ1-2, is SAVISQKPSRDICQRGTSLTIQCQVDSQVTMMFWYRQQPGQSLTLIATANQGSEATYESGFVIDKFPISRPNLTFSTLTVSNMSPEDSSIYLCSGFQGNGYTFGSGTRLTVV.